This TCR beta chain was observed in a study of T cell responses to AZD1222 COVID-19 vaccine. Study observations and caveats: Mostly white British, mostly female donors; authors suggested clonal diversity may be underestimated. Only 5 or 6 people who got AZD1222 tested seropositive at baseline.

Regarding this clone: Its target is not known.

The germline V gene encodes CDR1 SGDLS and CDR2 YYNGEE. The ends lost 3 bases at V and 2 bases at J; junction bases unmatched: 6. The length of the CDR3 is 15 residues. Libraries were prepared by immunoSEQ multiplex PCR; TCRdb keeps only in-frame clonotypes and omits some of them. The sample lists about 140,000 clones, around 93% occurring once. The starting material was peripheral blood, obtained 28 days after the second AZD1222 dose. The origin of this receptor is an adult who received the AZD1222 COVID-19 vaccine. This chain uses TRBV9 with TRBJ1-1; 8 bases align to TRBD1. The CDR3 DNA sequence: TGTGCCAGCAGCGAGGGGACAGGCTATAACACTGAAGCTTTCTTT. Translated, it gives CASSEGTGYNTEAFF.